A single sample is the source of the 25 T cell receptor beta chains below, sequenced in a study of CD4+ T cells in melanoma. The repertoire was sequenced with immunoSEQ multiplex PCR; TCRdb's copy has only in-frame clones and lacks some. The table lists roughly 140,000 clones, around 90% of them singletons. The receptors originated from a human donor with melanoma.

The chain uses TRBV10-2 and TRBJ2-4; D may be TRBD2 (5 bases). The germline V gene encodes CDR1 WSHSY and CDR2 SAAADI. This CDR3 contains 16 residues. The germline V and J ends were trimmed by 6 bases and 7 bases, with 22 bases remaining between them. The CDR3: CASRLDTWRRGNIQYF. CDR3 nucleotides: TGCGCCAGCAGGCTCGACACTTGGCGGAGAGGGAACATTCAGTACTTC.

The rearrangement joins TRBV5-6 to TRBJ2-5; 14 nucleotides agree with TRBD2. The V gene's germline CDR1 is SGHDT and CDR2 YYEEEE. The CDR3 has 17 residues. With 1 base clipped from V and 1 base from J, the junction kept 3 bases outside the gene matches. The chain's CDR3 is CASSLRLAGGGQETQYF. In DNA form, the CDR3 reads TGTGCCAGCAGCTTGAGACTAGCGGGGGGGGGCCAAGAGACCCAGTACTTC.

The CDR3 here is CASSFSGGSNQPQHF. DNA for the CDR3: TGTGCCAGCAGTTTCTCGGGAGGAAGCAATCAGCCCCAGCATTTT. The chain employs TRBV27 and TRBJ1-5; D is uncertain. The CDR3 is 15 residues long. Germline values: CDR1 MNHEY, CDR2 SMNVEV (reference sequence). The V end was cut by 3 bases, the J end by 1 base, with 10 bases between.

The V gene is TRBV18, the J gene TRBJ1-4, with D hard to call. This CDR3 contains 16 residues. Germline CDR1 KGHSH, CDR2 LQKENI. V gave up 2 bases and J gave up 0 bases, with 10 bases separating them. The CDR3 spells CASSPLPRATNEKLFF. Here the CDR3 DNA reads TGTGCCAGCTCACCATTACCCAGAGCAACTAATGAAAAACTGTTTTTT.

The DNA of the CDR3 is TGTGCCAGCAGCGCCGGACAGGGGAAAACTGAAGCTTTCTTT. Amino acids: CASSAGQGKTEAFF. This chain connects TRBV9 to TRBJ1-1; the match to TRBD1 covers 9 bases. Germline CDR1 reads SGDLS; CDR2 reads YYNGEE. The CDR3 sequence is 14 residues long. Losses at the gene ends were 3 bases for V and 5 bases for J; bases not matched to a gene: 5.

This chain joins TRBV30 and TRBJ2-7; D not resolved. V was trimmed by 0 bases and J by 7 bases, leaving 13 bases between them. The CDR3 runs to 13 residues. Looked up from germline, CDR1 is GTSNPN and CDR2 is SVGIG (reference sequence). The CDR3 DNA reads TGTGCCTGGAGTGTAGGACCTTTGAGGGAGCAGTACTTC. Protein sequence: CAWSVGPLREQYF.

The chain joins TRBV9 to TRBJ1-2; no clear D gene. This CDR3 comprises 15 residues. The germline CDR1 and CDR2 sequences are SGDLS and YYNGEE. V was clipped by 3 bases and J by 4 bases, with 16 bases between them. The CDR3 spells CASSASTPGPYGYTF. CDR3 coding DNA: TGTGCCAGCAGCGCCAGCACACCTGGACCCTATGGCTACACCTTC.

The chain uses TRBV2 and TRBJ2-2, with D tentatively TRBD1 (6 bases). Between the trimmed V and J ends, which lost 5 bases and 0 bases, there was a span of 10 bases. The germline CDR1 and CDR2 sequences are SNHLY and FYNNEI. The CDR3 is 15 amino acids. This CDR3 reads CASSNRQANTGELFF. In DNA, the CDR3 is TGTGCCAGCAGTAACAGACAGGCGAACACCGGGGAGCTGTTTTTT.

The chain links TRBV11-3 to TRBJ2-3; 10 bases align to TRBD2. Trimming at V came to 6 bases and at J to 1 base, leaving 4 bases not matched to a gene. The CDR3 length is 15 residues. Germline loops: CDR1 SGHNT, CDR2 YENEEA. The CDR3 is CASSPSGGGTDTQYF. The CDR3 DNA is TGTGCCAGCAGTCCTAGCGGGGGCGGCACAGATACGCAGTATTTT.

V and J are TRBV19 and TRBJ1-2; TRBD1 agrees at 7 bases. The germline CDR1 and CDR2 sequences are LNHDA and SQIVND (reference sequence). There are 16 residues in the CDR3. V trimming: 4 bases; J trimming: 1 base; junction bases outside the gene matches: 9. This CDR3 is CASSNDRVLVNYGYTF. CDR3 DNA: TGTGCCAGTAGTAACGACAGGGTCTTGGTTAACTATGGCTACACCTTC.

The chain is built from TRBV7-3 and TRBJ2-3; D might be TRBD2 (7 bases). The V gene's germline CDR1 is SGHTA and CDR2 FQGTGA. V lost 1 base and J 4 bases, leaving 12 bases between the germline ends. This CDR3 comprises 15 residues. For the CDR3, the DNA is TGTGCCAGCAGCTTAAGGGGGGGCGTATCAGATACGCAGTATTTT. Protein sequence: CASSLRGGVSDTQYF.

The chain combines TRBV6-1 with TRBJ2-7; no reliable D call. The CDR3 is 13 amino acids. Germline V lookup: CDR1 MNHNS, CDR2 SASEGT. The V and J ends lost 8 bases and 6 bases respectively, with 17 bases between them. The CDR3 sequence is CASGEAYSGEQYF. As DNA, the CDR3 is TGTGCCAGCGGCGAGGCATACTCGGGCGAGCAGTACTTC.

This clone was picked up a small number of times. This sequence joins TRBV27 and TRBJ2-7; possible D gene TRBD1, 6 bases. The length of the CDR3 is 14 residues. The germline CDR1 and CDR2 sequences are MNHEY and SMNVEV (reference sequence). Deletions cut 2 bases from V and 1 base from J, with 9 bases between. The CDR3 here is CASSLNGQSYEQYF. CDR3 in DNA: TGTGCCAGCAGTTTAAATGGACAGTCCTACGAGCAGTACTTC.

The chain combines TRBV6-4 with TRBJ2-4; possible D gene TRBD2, 6 bases. CDR1 and CDR2 (germline): MRHNA, SNTAGT. Trimming shortened V by 3 bases and J by 0 bases, and 21 bases separated the two germline ends. This CDR3 has 19 amino acids. CDR3 residues: CASSERNSGWELAKNIQYF. CDR3 DNA: TGTGCCAGCAGTGAGAGGAACAGCGGGTGGGAACTAGCCAAAAACATTCAGTACTTC.

The rearrangement links TRBV18 to TRBJ2-5, with D possibly being TRBD2 (5 bases). Trimming took off 4 bases at V and 2 bases at J, with 17 bases between the two ends. The CDR3 loop spans 16 amino acids. The germline CDR1 and CDR2 sequences are KGHSH and LQKENI. CDR3 sequence reads: CASSQISGLRQETQYF. DNA for the CDR3: TGTGCCAGCTCACAAATATCCGGACTGAGACAAGAGACCCAGTACTTC.

This rearrangement joins TRBV7-2 to TRBJ2-3; no definite D call. Germline CDR1 and CDR2: SGHTA and FQGNSA. The length of the CDR3 is 14 residues. V was pared by 4 bases and J by 0 bases, with 8 bases between. CDR3: CASSSGLSTDTQYF. DNA of the CDR3: TGTGCCAGCAGCTCCGGGCTGAGCACAGATACGCAGTATTTT.

This rearrangement joins TRBV5-1 to TRBJ2-5; a weak D match, TRBD1 (6 bases). The end of the DNA is better explained by TRBJ2-7, so the J call may be wrong. CDR3 size: 16 residues. Germline values: CDR1 SGHRS, CDR2 YFSETQ. CDR3 sequence reads: CASSLAGAGDLYEQYF. The CDR3 DNA follows: TGCGCCAGCAGCTTGGCCGGAGCAGGGGACCTCTACGAGCAGTACTTC.

The chain carries TRBV28 and TRBJ2-1; tentative D call: TRBD1 (6 bases). V lost 8 bases and J lost 4, with 18 bases in between. The germline V gene encodes CDR1 MDHEN and CDR2 SYDVKM. This CDR3 contains 15 residues. The CDR3 nucleotides read TGTGCCAGCCGATCTAACAGGGTAGAGTACAATGAGCAGTTCTTC. Residues: CASRSNRVEYNEQFF.

The chain has TRBV4-1 and TRBJ1-4; 9 positions match TRBD1. V was clipped by 4 bases and J by 8 bases; unmatched bases: 8. Looked up from germline, CDR1 is MGHRA and CDR2 is YSYEKL. This CDR3 has 15 residues. Written as DNA, the CDR3 is TGCGCCAGCAGCCTCCCACAGGGGGCGGGGGAAAAACTGTTTTTT. It yields the protein CASSLPQGAGEKLFF.

The CDR3 bases are TGTGCCAGCAGTCATGCTTTAGGGGGGTGGAACACTGAAGCTTTCTTT. It codes for CASSHALGGWNTEAFF. The gene calls are TRBV14 and TRBJ1-1; perhaps TRBD1 as D (6 bases). V was pared by 6 bases and J by 1 base, with 18 bases between. This CDR3 has 16 residues. Germline-derived CDR1 and CDR2 are SGHDN and FVKESK. The full variable domain, its missing parts supplied by reference TRBV14 and TRBJ1-1, is EAGVTQFPSHSVIEKGQTVTLRCDPISGHDNLYWYRRVMGKEIKFLLHFVKESKQDESGMPNNRFLAERTGGTYSTLKVQPAELEDSGVYFCASSHALGGWNTEAFFGQGTRLTVV.

The chain recombines TRBV13 with TRBJ2-2; maybe TRBD1 (5 bases). V lost 4 bases and J 3 bases, leaving 18 bases between the germline ends. Germline loops: CDR1 PRHDT, CDR2 FYEKMQ (reference sequence). CDR3 length: 17 residues. CDR3 nucleotides: TGTGCCAGCAGCTGGAATCCTAGGGGTAGGGACACCGGGGAGCTGTTTTTT. Translation: CASSWNPRGRDTGELFF.

V gene TRBV5-5 combines with J gene TRBJ1-6; D unresolved. This CDR3 is built from 17 residues. Trimming took 2 bases from V and 0 from J, leaving 12 bases between them. In germline, CDR1 is SGHKS, CDR2 YYEKEE (reference sequence). The CDR3 DNA is TGTGCCAGCAGCTTCCCCACAGAGAGCTCCTATAATTCACCCCTCCACTTT. Protein sequence: CASSFPTESSYNSPLHF.

This clone has only one observation. Distinct nucleotide sequences in the sample also encode this CDR3. The J gene is TRBJ1-5, the V gene TRBV7-2; tentative D call: TRBD1 (5 bases). Germline V gene data show CDR1 as SGHTA and CDR2 as FQGNSA. Trimming shortened V by 2 bases and J by 1 base, and 9 bases separated the two germline ends. This CDR3 has 15 residues. CDR3 protein: CASSLRGRSNQPQHF. In nucleotides, the CDR3 is TGTGCCAGCAGCTTACGGGGCAGGAGCAATCAGCCCCAGCATTTT.

This clone was seen just once. V gene TRBV2 combines with J gene TRBJ2-1; the match to TRBD1 covers 7 bases. Germline-derived CDR1 and CDR2 are SNHLY and FYNNEI. CDR3 length: 13 residues. With 8 bases clipped from V and 5 bases from J, the junction kept 6 bases outside the gene matches. CDR3 loop: CASRDSPNNEQFF. The DNA of the CDR3 is TGTGCCAGCCGGGACAGCCCGAACAATGAGCAGTTCTTC.

The V gene is TRBV7-2, the J gene TRBJ2-3, with TRBD2 identical over 13 bases. J gave up 4 bases and V 5 bases, and 9 bases lay outside the gene matches. CDR1 and CDR2 from the germline V gene are SGHTA and FQGNSA. CDR3 length: 17 residues. The CDR3 DNA follows: TGTGCCAGCAGCGCCCGCCCGGGACTAGCGGGGCCAGATACGCAGTATTTT. It encodes CASSARPGLAGPDTQYF.